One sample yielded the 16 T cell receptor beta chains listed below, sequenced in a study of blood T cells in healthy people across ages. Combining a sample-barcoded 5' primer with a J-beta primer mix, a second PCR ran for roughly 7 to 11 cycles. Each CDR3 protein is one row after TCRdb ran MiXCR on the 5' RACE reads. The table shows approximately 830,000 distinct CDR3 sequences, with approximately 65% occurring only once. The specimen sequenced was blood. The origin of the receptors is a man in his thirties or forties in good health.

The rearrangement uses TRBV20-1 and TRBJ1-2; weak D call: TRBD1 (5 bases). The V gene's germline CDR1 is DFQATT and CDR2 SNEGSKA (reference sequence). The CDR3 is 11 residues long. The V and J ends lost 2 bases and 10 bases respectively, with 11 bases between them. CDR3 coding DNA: TGCAGTGCTAGACGTCAGGGTGACTACACCTTC. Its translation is CSARRQGDYTF.

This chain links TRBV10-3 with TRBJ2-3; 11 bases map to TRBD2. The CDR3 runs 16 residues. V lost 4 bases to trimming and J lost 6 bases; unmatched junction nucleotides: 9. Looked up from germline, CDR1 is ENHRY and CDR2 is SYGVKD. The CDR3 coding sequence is TGTGCCATCAGTGGACAGACTAGCGGGGAATCGGATACGCAGTATTTT. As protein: CAISGQTSGESDTQYF.

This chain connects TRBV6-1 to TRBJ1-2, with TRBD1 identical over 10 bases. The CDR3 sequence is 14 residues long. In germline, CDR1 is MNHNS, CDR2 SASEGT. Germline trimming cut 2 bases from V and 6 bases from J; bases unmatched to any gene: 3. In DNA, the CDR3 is TGTGCCAGCAGTGAACGGGACAGGGGTGATGGCTACACCTTC. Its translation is CASSERDRGDGYTF.

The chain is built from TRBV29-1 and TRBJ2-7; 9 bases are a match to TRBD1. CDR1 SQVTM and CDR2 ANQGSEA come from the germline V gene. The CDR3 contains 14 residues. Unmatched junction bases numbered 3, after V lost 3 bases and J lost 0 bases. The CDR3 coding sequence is TGCAGCGTTGATCCGACAGGGGGCTCCTACGAGCAGTACTTC. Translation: CSVDPTGGSYEQYF.

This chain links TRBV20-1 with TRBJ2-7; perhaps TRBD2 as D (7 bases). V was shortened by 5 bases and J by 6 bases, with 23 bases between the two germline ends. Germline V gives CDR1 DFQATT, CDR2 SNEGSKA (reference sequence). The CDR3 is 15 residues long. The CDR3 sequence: CSAPAGTTIGGEQYF. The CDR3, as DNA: TGCAGTGCTCCGGCCGGGACTACCATAGGGGGCGAGCAGTACTTC.

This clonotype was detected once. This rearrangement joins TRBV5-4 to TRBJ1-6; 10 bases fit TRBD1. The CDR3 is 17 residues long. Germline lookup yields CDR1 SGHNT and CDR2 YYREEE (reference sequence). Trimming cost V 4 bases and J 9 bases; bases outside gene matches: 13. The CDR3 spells CASSPPGQGSGGSPLHF. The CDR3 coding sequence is TGTGCCAGCAGCCCGCCGGGACAGGGGTCGGGCGGTTCACCCCTCCACTTT.

This chain's CDR3 is CASSLEAVPTYEQYF. In nucleotides, the CDR3 is TGTGCCAGCAGCTTAGAGGCTGTGCCCACCTACGAGCAGTACTTC. The V call is TRBV7-9, the J call TRBJ2-7, with D unclear. The CDR3 totals 15 residues. CDR1 SEHNR and CDR2 FQNEAQ come from the germline V gene (reference sequence). V was clipped by 1 base and J by 2 bases, with 12 bases between them.

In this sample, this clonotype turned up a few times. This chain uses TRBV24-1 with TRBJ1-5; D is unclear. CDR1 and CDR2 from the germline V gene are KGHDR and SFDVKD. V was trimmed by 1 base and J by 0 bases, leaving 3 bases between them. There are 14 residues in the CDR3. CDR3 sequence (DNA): TGTGCCACCAGTGATTTTGGTAGCAATCAGCCCCAGCATTTT. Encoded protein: CATSDFGSNQPQHF.

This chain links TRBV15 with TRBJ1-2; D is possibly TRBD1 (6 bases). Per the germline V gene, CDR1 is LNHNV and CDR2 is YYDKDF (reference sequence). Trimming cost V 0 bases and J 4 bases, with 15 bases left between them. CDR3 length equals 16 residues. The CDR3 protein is CATSRDRGPRGYGYTF. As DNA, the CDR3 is TGTGCCACCAGCAGAGATCGGGGGCCGAGAGGCTATGGCTACACCTTC.

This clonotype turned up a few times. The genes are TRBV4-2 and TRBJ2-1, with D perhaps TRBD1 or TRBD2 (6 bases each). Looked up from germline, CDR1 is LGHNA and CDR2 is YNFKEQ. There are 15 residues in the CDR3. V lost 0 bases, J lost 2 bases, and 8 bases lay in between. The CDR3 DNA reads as TGTGCCAGCAGCCAAGATGGGGGGCCCTACAATGAGCAGTTCTTC. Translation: CASSQDGGPYNEQFF.

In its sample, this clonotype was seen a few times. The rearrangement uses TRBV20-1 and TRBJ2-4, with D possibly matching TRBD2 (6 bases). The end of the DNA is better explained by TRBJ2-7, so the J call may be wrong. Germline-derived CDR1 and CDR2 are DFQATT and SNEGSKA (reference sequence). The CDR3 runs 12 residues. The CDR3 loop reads CSARGGPYEQYF. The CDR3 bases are TGCAGTGCTAGGGGAGGACCCTACGAGCAGTACTTC.

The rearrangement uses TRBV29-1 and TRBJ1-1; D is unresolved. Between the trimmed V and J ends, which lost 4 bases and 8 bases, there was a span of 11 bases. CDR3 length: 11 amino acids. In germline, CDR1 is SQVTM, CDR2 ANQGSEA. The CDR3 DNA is TGCAGCGTTGTTAGGACCGCAGAAGCTTTCTTT. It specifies CSVVRTAEAFF.

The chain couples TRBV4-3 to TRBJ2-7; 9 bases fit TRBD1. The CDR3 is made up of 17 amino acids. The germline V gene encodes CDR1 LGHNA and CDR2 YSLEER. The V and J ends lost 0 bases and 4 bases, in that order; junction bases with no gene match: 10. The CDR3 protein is CASSQDVKGQGYYEQYF. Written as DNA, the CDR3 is TGCGCCAGCAGCCAAGATGTGAAAGGACAGGGGTATTACGAGCAGTACTTC.

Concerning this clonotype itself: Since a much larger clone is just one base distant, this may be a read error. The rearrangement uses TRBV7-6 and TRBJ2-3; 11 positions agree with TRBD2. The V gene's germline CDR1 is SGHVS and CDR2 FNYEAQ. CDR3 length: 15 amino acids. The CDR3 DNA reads TGTACCAGCAGCTTTAGCGGGGGGGGCCCAGATACGCAGTATTTT. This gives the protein CTSSFSGGGPDTQYF.

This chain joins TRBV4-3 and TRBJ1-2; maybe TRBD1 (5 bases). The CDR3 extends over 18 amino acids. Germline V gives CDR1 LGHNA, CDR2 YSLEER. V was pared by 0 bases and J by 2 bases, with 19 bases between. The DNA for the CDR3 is TGCGCCAGCAGCCAAGATATTACAGTCCCAGGGAGGAACTATGGCTACACCTTC. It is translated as CASSQDITVPGRNYGYTF.

DNA for the CDR3: TGTGCCTGGAGTGCCCCTCTGGGGGGGGGGAATCAGCCCCAGCATTTT. This encodes CAWSAPLGGGNQPQHF. The rearrangement joins TRBV30 to TRBJ1-5; TRBD1 might be the D (5 bases). This CDR3 contains 16 residues. Per the germline V gene, CDR1 is GTSNPN and CDR2 is SVGIG (reference sequence). V was pared by 1 base and J by 4 bases, with 17 bases between.